The rows below give T cell receptor beta chains drawn from one sample of a study of T cell responses to AZD1222 COVID-19 vaccine. TCRdb's copy holds only in-frame clones and misses some; the assay was immunoSEQ multiplex PCR. The data show 100,000 to 120,000 clones, roughly nine tenths seen once. The sample consisted of peripheral blood, taken on day 0 of AZD1222 vaccination. Receptor source: an adult in good health. Both conserved end residues are part of each CDR3. A D gene is named only where the DNA matches it firmly. The size of a clone is reported for some rows only, either as once, few or many, or as a class for expanded clones.

size,J,D,V,CDR3,DNA
once,TRBJ2-1,-,TRBV3-1/TRBV3-2,CASSPSAGSLYNEQFF,TGTGCCAGCAGTCCCTCGGCGGGGTCCCTCTACAATGAGCAGTTCTTC
-,TRBJ1-5,-,TRBV6-1,CASSEAPVQPQHF,TGTGCCAGCAGTGAAGCTCCTGTACAGCCCCAGCATTTT
-,TRBJ2-5,-,TRBV9,CASSVGASNTQETQYF,TGTGCCAGCAGCGTAGGGGCGAGCAATACACAAGAGACCCAGTACTTC
-,TRBJ2-7,TRBD2,TRBV11-2,CASSLAKRGGRYEQYF,TGTGCCAGCAGCTTAGCTAAGCGGGGGGGCCGCTACGAGCAGTACTTC
-,TRBJ1-1,-,TRBV7-9,CASRDSVGATEAFF,TGTGCCAGCCGGGACTCCGTGGGAGCCACTGAAGCTTTCTTT
-,TRBJ1-4,TRBD1,TRBV6-5,CASMGQGVSNEKLFF,TGTGCCAGCATGGGGCAGGGGGTTTCTAATGAAAAACTGTTTTTT
-,TRBJ2-7,-,TRBV27,CASKLRTALYEQYF,TGTGCCAGCAAACTGCGGACCGCCTTGTACGAGCAGTACTTC
once,TRBJ1-5,-,TRBV28,CASSFGTWGNQPQHF,TGTGCCAGCAGTTTTGGCACCTGGGGCAATCAGCCCCAGCATTTT
-,TRBJ2-1,-,TRBV18,CASSSNRRSSSYNEQFF,TGTGCCAGCTCTTCAAATCGCAGGTCAAGCTCCTACAATGAGCAGTTCTTC
-,TRBJ1-1,-,TRBV28,CASRYDTPNTEAFF,TGTGCCAGCAGGTACGACACGCCGAACACTGAAGCTTTCTTT
once,TRBJ2-1,TRBD2,TRBV6-5,CASTRAGVNWNEQFF,TGTGCCAGCACTCGGGCGGGAGTGAATTGGAATGAGCAGTTCTTC
-,TRBJ1-2,-,TRBV4-1,CASSQAAGRSYGYTF,TGCGCCAGCAGCCAAGCGGCAGGGAGGAGCTATGGCTACACCTTC
-,TRBJ1-2,TRBD1,TRBV6-6,CASSLQGGGYTF,TGTGCCAGCAGTCTTCAGGGGGGTGGCTACACCTTC
few,TRBJ1-2,TRBD1,TRBV7-9,CASSLDLTGRDYGYTF,TGTGCCAGCAGCTTAGACCTGACAGGGCGTGACTATGGCTACACCTTC
-,TRBJ1-6,-,TRBV28,CASSLTGAWPLHF,TGTGCCAGCAGTTTAACAGGAGCGTGGCCCCTCCACTTT
-,TRBJ2-3,TRBD2,TRBV28,CASSSGTSGRNPDTQYF,TGTGCCAGCAGTTCTGGGACTAGCGGGAGGAATCCAGATACGCAGTATTTT
few,TRBJ1-2,TRBD1,TRBV15,CATRKGGTGERSYGYTF,TGTGCCACCAGGAAGGGTGGGACAGGCGAGAGGAGCTATGGCTACACCTTC
-,TRBJ2-7,TRBD2,TRBV15,CATSRDLAGGYEQYF,TGTGCCACCAGCAGAGATCTAGCGGGAGGGTACGAGCAGTACTTC
-,TRBJ1-1,TRBD1,TRBV2,CASSPLRGMAEAFF,TGTGCCAGCAGTCCCCTCAGGGGGATGGCTGAAGCTTTCTTT
once,TRBJ1-1,-,TRBV5-1,CASSLVTSGTTEAFF,TGCGCCAGCAGCTTGGTAACCTCGGGCACCACTGAAGCTTTCTTT
-,TRBJ2-2,-,TRBV18,CASSPREDGELFF,TGTGCCAGCTCACCAAGGGAGGACGGGGAGCTGTTTTTT
-,TRBJ2-4,-,TRBV18,CASSPLPGGENIQYF,TGTGCCAGCTCACCACTCCCAGGGGGGGAAAACATTCAGTACTTC
-,TRBJ1-1,-,TRBV6-5,CASKSVGLDTEAFF,TGTGCCAGCAAATCTGTGGGACTGGACACTGAAGCTTTCTTT
-,TRBJ2-7,TRBD2,TRBV11-2,CASSLTWDASGVYEQYF,TGTGCCAGCAGCTTAACTTGGGATGCTAGCGGGGTATACGAGCAGTACTTC
-,TRBJ1-2,-,TRBV20-1,CIPTGGRGYTF,TGCATCCCTACTGGGGGGCGTGGCTACACCTTC
once,TRBJ2-2,TRBD2,TRBV5-1,CASSLEAREGGELFF,TGCGCCAGCAGCTTGGAGGCTCGGGAGGGAGGGGAGCTGTTTTTT
-,TRBJ1-2,-,TRBV19,CASRPTGSHLYGYTF,TGTGCCAGTAGACCAACCGGGTCTCACCTTTATGGCTACACCTTC
once,TRBJ1-2,TRBD1,TRBV19,CASSARDRGGYGYTF,TGTGCCAGTAGTGCCCGGGACAGGGGAGGGTATGGCTACACCTTC
-,TRBJ2-7,-,TRBV21-1,CASSKAVYDVTSGVYEQYF,TGTGCCAGCAGCAAAGCAGTGTATGATGTTACTAGCGGGGTATACGAGCAGTACTTC
-,TRBJ1-2,-,TRBV28,CASSGTSNYGYTF,TGTGCCAGCAGTGGAACAAGCAACTATGGCTACACCTTC
-,TRBJ1-6,-,TRBV7-2,CASSLETGRNSPLHF,TGTGCCAGCAGCTTAGAAACAGGGAGGAATTCACCCCTCCACTTT
-,TRBJ1-4,-,TRBV28,CASTYQRGGEKLFF,TGTGCCAGCACTTACCAGAGGGGTGGTGAAAAACTGTTTTTT
once,TRBJ1-1,-,TRBV29-1,CSVGSTGVMNTEAFF,TGCAGCGTTGGATCGACAGGAGTTATGAACACTGAAGCTTTCTTT
-,TRBJ2-5,-,TRBV5-6,CASSLRGFRKTQYF,TGTGCCAGCAGCTTGAGGGGGTTTCGGAAGACCCAGTACTTC
-,TRBJ1-5,-,TRBV7-8,CASSLEGSRGNQPQHF,TGTGCCAGCAGCTTAGAAGGCAGCCGAGGAAATCAGCCCCAGCATTTT
-,TRBJ2-5,-,TRBV5-5,CASSPWGSAETQYF,TGTGCCAGCAGCCCTTGGGGGTCCGCAGAGACCCAGTACTTC
few,TRBJ1-3,TRBD1,TRBV6-2/TRBV6-3,CASSPGTGAGNTIYF,TGTGCCAGCAGTCCCGGGACAGGAGCCGGAAACACCATATATTTT
-,TRBJ2-1,TRBD2,TRBV7-2,CASSLAGGGSEQFF,TGTGCCAGCAGCTTAGCGGGCGGGGGGAGTGAGCAGTTCTTC
-,TRBJ1-3,-,TRBV19,CASSNLAHVSGNTIYF,TGTGCCAGTAGTAATCTGGCTCACGTCTCTGGAAACACCATATATTTT
few,TRBJ2-1,-,TRBV5-1,CASIPSADGNEQFF,TGCGCCAGCATCCCATCAGCGGACGGAAATGAGCAGTTCTTC
-,TRBJ2-2,-,TRBV5-4,CASSFAKSNTGELFF,TGTGCCAGCAGCTTCGCAAAATCGAACACCGGGGAGCTGTTTTTT
once,TRBJ2-7,-,TRBV19,CASSLRGGYEQYF,TGTGCCAGTAGTCTTAGAGGAGGTTACGAGCAGTACTTC
-,TRBJ2-2,-,TRBV19,CASSIRRDNTGELFF,TGTGCCAGTAGTATACGACGGGACAACACCGGGGAGCTGTTTTTT
few,TRBJ1-6,-,TRBV7-8,CASSLGENSPLHF,TGTGCCAGCAGCTTAGGGGAGAATTCACCCCTCCACTTT
-,TRBJ1-2,TRBD1,TRBV11-2,CASSSTGDYGYTF,TGTGCCAGCAGCTCTACAGGGGACTATGGCTACACCTTC
-,TRBJ2-2,-,TRBV10-2,CASSESGPGELFF,TGCGCCAGCAGTGAGTCAGGGCCCGGGGAGCTGTTTTTT
-,TRBJ1-2,TRBD1,TRBV4-2,CASSPSRQGYGYTF,TGTGCCAGCAGCCCCAGCCGACAGGGCTATGGCTACACCTTC
-,TRBJ2-1,TRBD2,TRBV5-4,CASSQNPLAGQANEQFF,TGTGCCAGCAGCCAAAATCCACTAGCGGGCCAAGCCAATGAGCAGTTCTTC
-,TRBJ1-6,TRBD1,TRBV5-1,CASTVSPGTGESPLHF,TGCGCCAGCACCGTGAGCCCGGGGACAGGGGAATCACCCCTCCACTTT
-,TRBJ2-1,TRBD2,TRBV20-1,CSASRREDNEQFF,TGCAGTGCTAGTAGGCGGGAGGACAATGAGCAGTTCTTC
-,TRBJ2-3,-,TRBV20-1,CSASKKGPDTQYF,TGCAGTGCTAGTAAGAAGGGGCCAGATACGCAGTATTTT
few,TRBJ1-1,-,TRBV7-2,CASSLSSASEAFF,TGTGCCAGCAGCTTATCGTCAGCTTCTGAAGCTTTCTTT
-,TRBJ1-2,-,TRBV6-5,CASSPSETIYGYTF,TGTGCCAGCAGCCCCTCAGAGACCATCTATGGCTACACCTTC